This TCR gamma chain was found in a study of gamma-delta chains in newborns, infants, children (dated by TCRdb to the late 2010s). Background on the whole study: In the study title, it is stated that polyclonal expansion of innate gammadelta T cells is driven by microbial exposure immediately after birth. Right after human newborns were born, the researchers looked at the way microbial exposure shaped their populations of innate gammadelta T cells.

TCRdb records Illumina MiSeq as the sequencer. TCRdb called clones afresh from the public reads with CATT; identical DNA rows were later merged. The sample's table lists a count of under 90 gamma-chain clones. Reading from cysteine to phenylalanine, the CDR3 counts 27 amino acids. The germline V gene (reference sequence) yields GITISATS for CDR1 and ISYDGTV for CDR2. A note on this clone: This receptor's antigen is unknown. The DNA is left out, because the CDR3 cannot be placed on it with certainty; the CDR3 is given as TCRdb lists it.

No call exists for the J gene, whereas the V gene is TRGV9. This sequence was found in a child who was a newborn, infant or young child, either healthy, febrile or measles-vaccinated (not recorded which). This table probably holds off-target reads from a library built for another chain. The sample in question was blood, obtained at week 2. CDR3 sequence: CACDRTGGYGVSWDTRQMFFGTGIKLF.